This T cell receptor beta chain stems from a study of blood T cells in healthy people across ages. For the second PCR, which ran for roughly 7 to 11 cycles, a sample-barcoded 5' primer and a J-beta primer mix were used. Each CDR3 protein gets one entry after TCRdb re-called the 5' RACE reads with MiXCR. The sample contains approximately 770,000 distinct CDR3 sequences, roughly 60% of which appear only once. The CDR3 contains 15 residues. Germline-derived CDR1 and CDR2 are DFQATT and SNEGSKA (reference sequence). In each sample, at least 6 million PBMCs were isolated. This receptor was taken from a man between 25 and 39 years old in good health. This rearrangement joins TRBV20-1 to TRBJ2-5; TRBD2 matches 8 bases. Matching the DNA end better, TRBJ2-7 makes the J call doubtful. Sample: blood. The CDR3 region is CSARVLRGASYEQYF. The CDR3 bases are TGCAGTGCTAGAGTTCTGCGGGGGGCCTCCTACGAGCAGTACTTC.